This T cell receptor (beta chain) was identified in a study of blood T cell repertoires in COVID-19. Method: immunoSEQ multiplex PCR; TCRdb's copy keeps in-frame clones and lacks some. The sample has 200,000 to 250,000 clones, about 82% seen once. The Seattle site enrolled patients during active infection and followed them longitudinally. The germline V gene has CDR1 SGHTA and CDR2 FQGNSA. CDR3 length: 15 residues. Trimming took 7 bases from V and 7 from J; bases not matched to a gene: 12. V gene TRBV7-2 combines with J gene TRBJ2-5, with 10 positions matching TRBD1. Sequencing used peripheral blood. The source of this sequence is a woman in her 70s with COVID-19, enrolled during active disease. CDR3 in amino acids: CASIPGGQGKRTQYF. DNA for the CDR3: TGTGCCAGCATCCCAGGGGGACAGGGGAAACGGACCCAGTACTTC.